Presented here are 27 T cell receptor beta chains from one specimen sequenced in a study of CD8+ T cells in alopecia areata. Extracted RNA was reverse transcribed, and the resulting cDNA served as sequencing template. TCRdb's table, derived via immunoSEQ multiplex PCR, lists solely in-frame clones and lacks some. The repertoire holds about 190,000 clones, roughly 64% seen once, with about 4.2% in the top ten. Treatment indicated: oral pan-JAK inhibitor, 5-10 mg twice daily. Sample: CD4+ T cells sorted from blood, taken at week 4, from a patient treated with tofacitinib. The receptors come from a human donor with alopecia areata.

This clone was seen more than once but under ten times. J is TRBJ2-7 and V is TRBV4-1; possibly TRBD1 for D (6 bases). V lost 1 base, J lost 6 bases, and 13 bases lay in between. Germline V lookup: CDR1 MGHRA, CDR2 YSYEKL. This CDR3 has 14 amino acids. In nucleotides, the CDR3 is TGCGCCAGCAGCCAAGGGGGGTTAGGGGGCGAGCAGTACTTC. It encodes CASSQGGLGGEQYF.

V gene TRBV14 combines with J gene TRBJ2-3; perhaps TRBD2 as D (5 bases). V lost 0 bases and J 2 bases, leaving 9 bases between the germline ends. The germline V gene encodes CDR1 SGHDN and CDR2 FVKESK. This CDR3 comprises 15 residues. The CDR3 here is CASSQDDYATDTQYF. CDR3 bases: TGTGCCAGCAGCCAAGATGACTACGCCACAGATACGCAGTATTTT. Complete variable domain (other parts from reference TRBV14 and TRBJ2-3): EAGVTQFPSHSVIEKGQTVTLRCDPISGHDNLYWYRRVMGKEIKFLLHFVKESKQDESGMPNNRFLAERTGGTYSTLKVQPAELEDSGVYFCASSQDDYATDTQYFGPGTRLTVL.

In its sample, this clone was seen a few times. V and J are TRBV7-2 and TRBJ1-2; 7 nucleotides line up with TRBD1. The V and J ends lost 0 bases and 6 bases, in that order; junction bases with no gene match: 4. Germline V lookup: CDR1 SGHTA, CDR2 FQGNSA. This CDR3 has 14 amino acids. The CDR3 region has the DNA TGTGCCAGCAGCTTAGCTTATGGACAGGATGGCTACACCTTC. Translation gives CASSLAYGQDGYTF.

The chain has TRBV4-1 and TRBJ2-5; D gene ambiguous. V lost 1 base and J lost 4, with 7 bases in between. Germline-derived CDR1 and CDR2 are MGHRA and YSYEKL. The CDR3 is made up of 13 amino acids. The CDR3 bases are TGCGCCAGCAGCCAAGTGAACGGAGAGACCCAGTACTTC. Its translation: CASSQVNGETQYF.

V is TRBV5-1 and J is TRBJ1-1, with a possible D match to TRBD1 (6 bases). Looked up from germline, CDR1 is SGHRS and CDR2 is YFSETQ. This CDR3 comprises 15 residues. Trimming took off 4 bases at V and 3 bases at J, with 16 bases between the two ends. The CDR3 is CASSQRPAGDTEAFF. The CDR3 DNA follows: TGCGCCAGCAGCCAACGGCCCGCAGGGGACACTGAAGCTTTCTTT.

The CDR3 sequence: CSTRQGNTEAFF. CDR3 DNA: TGCAGCACCCGACAGGGGAACACTGAAGCTTTCTTT. The chain uses TRBV29-1 and TRBJ1-1; 7 nucleotides agree with TRBD1. Per germline, CDR1 SQVTM and CDR2 ANQGSEA. The CDR3 totals 12 residues. Trimming took 8 bases from V and 1 from J; bases not matched to a gene: 4.

V usage is TRBV7-2 and J usage is TRBJ2-2; 15 bases map to TRBD2. The V gene's germline CDR1 is SGHTA and CDR2 FQGNSA. This CDR3 has 16 residues. V dropped 4 bases and J dropped 5; count of bases not matched to a gene: 2. CDR3 amino acids: CASSSGTSGRTGELFF. The CDR3 DNA is TGTGCCAGCAGCTCCGGGACTAGCGGGAGGACCGGGGAGCTGTTTTTT.

V and J are TRBV30 and TRBJ2-1; 10 nucleotides match TRBD2. CDR3 length: 14 residues. Trimming at V came to 1 base and at J to 7 bases, leaving 4 bases not matched to a gene. Germline CDR1 and CDR2: GTSNPN and SVGIG (reference sequence). The CDR3 loop reads CAWSGSGGWNEQFF. The CDR3 bases are TGTGCCTGGAGTGGTAGCGGGGGGTGGAATGAGCAGTTCTTC.

In its sample, this clone was seen a few times. CDR3 in amino acids: CASSLDSYGYTF. CDR3 DNA sequence: TGTGCCAGCAGCTTAGACAGCTATGGCTACACCTTC. The chain is built from TRBV7-9 and TRBJ1-2; no reliable D call. V was shortened by 1 base and J by 4 bases, with 4 bases between the two germline ends. Germline V gene lookup returns CDR1 SEHNR and CDR2 FQNEAQ (reference sequence). This CDR3 is 12 amino acids long.

J is TRBJ2-5 and V is TRBV7-2; TRBD2 matches 8 bases. CDR3 length: 15 residues. J was trimmed by 3 bases and V by 2 bases; bases with no gene match: 5. Germline lookup yields CDR1 SGHTA and CDR2 FQGNSA. For the CDR3, the DNA is TGTGCCAGCAGCTTAAGAGGTAGCGGGGAAGAGACCCAGTACTTC. This gives the protein CASSLRGSGEETQYF. Complete variable domain (other parts from reference TRBV7-2 and TRBJ2-5): GAGVSQSPSNKVTEKGKDVELRCDPISGHTALYWYRQSLGQGLEFLIYFQGNSAPDKSGLPSDRFSAERTGGSVSTLTIQRTQQEDSAVYLCASSLRGSGEETQYFGPGTRLLVL.

V gene TRBV29-1 combines with J gene TRBJ2-7; D is perhaps TRBD1 (7 bases). V lost 6 bases to trimming and J lost 7 bases, with 19 bases between them. The CDR3 has 13 amino acids. Germline-derived CDR1 and CDR2 are SQVTM and ANQGSEA. CDR3 in amino acids: CSVLSGGSGEQYF. The DNA of the CDR3 is TGCAGCGTCCTATCAGGGGGGTCAGGGGAGCAGTACTTC.

The chain is built from TRBV14 and TRBJ1-1; D perhaps matches TRBD1 (6 bases). V lost 5 bases and J 1 base, leaving 20 bases between the germline ends. From germline, CDR1 is SGHDN and CDR2 FVKESK. The CDR3 consists of 17 residues. The CDR3 here is CASSITGGASRNTEAFF. In nucleotides, the CDR3 is TGTGCCAGCAGCATCACTGGGGGGGCGAGTAGGAACACTGAAGCTTTCTTT. The full variable domain, in which reference TRBV14 and TRBJ1-1 provide the parts outside the CDR3, is EAGVTQFPSHSVIEKGQTVTLRCDPISGHDNLYWYRRVMGKEIKFLLHFVKESKQDESGMPNNRFLAERTGGTYSTLKVQPAELEDSGVYFCASSITGGASRNTEAFFGQGTRLTVV.

The genes are TRBV5-6 and TRBJ1-2, with 9 positions matching TRBD1. This CDR3 spans 16 amino acids. Germline V gene data show CDR1 as SGHDT and CDR2 as YYEEEE. J gave up 6 bases and V 2 bases, and 11 bases lay outside the gene matches. In nucleotides, the CDR3 is TGTGCCAGCAGCTTCTGGACCTTGACAGGGGGTGATGGCTACACCTTC. It specifies CASSFWTLTGGDGYTF.

Concerning this clone: The sample contains more than one DNA sequence encoding this CDR3. The V gene is TRBV6-5, the J gene TRBJ2-7; D remains unclear. Looked up from germline, CDR1 is MNHEY and CDR2 is SVGAGI. V shed 0 bases and J shed 4 bases, with 10 bases lying between them. CDR3 length: 14 amino acids. The CDR3 is CASSYSAGRYEQYF. CDR3 nucleotide sequence: TGTGCCAGCAGTTACTCAGCAGGAAGGTACGAGCAGTACTTC.

The chain is built from TRBV29-1 and TRBJ1-1; D gene uncertain. Germline V gene lookup returns CDR1 SQVTM and CDR2 ANQGSEA. V lost 5 bases and J 3 bases, leaving 16 bases between the germline ends. The CDR3 has 14 amino acids. This chain's CDR3 is CSVSGRVGDTEAFF. The CDR3 nucleotides are TGCAGCGTTAGCGGGAGGGTTGGAGACACTGAAGCTTTCTTT.

V is TRBV4-3 and J is TRBJ2-5; the match to TRBD2 covers 7 bases. V lost 0 bases to trimming and J lost 7 bases; unmatched junction nucleotides: 8. CDR1 LGHNA and CDR2 YSLEER come from the germline V gene. The CDR3 length is 15 residues. CDR3 protein: CASSQDSGGGGTQYF. The CDR3 DNA is TGCGCCAGCAGCCAAGATTCAGGCGGGGGAGGGACCCAGTACTTC.

V gene TRBV7-3 combines with J gene TRBJ2-2; weak D call: TRBD2 (7 bases). The V gene lost 5 bases and the J gene lost 7 bases, with 17 bases spanning the gap. Germline CDR1 is SGHTA and CDR2 is FQGTGA. The CDR3 sequence is 15 residues long. The DNA for the CDR3 is TGTGCCAGCAGCCCCCCGGGGGGCGGGGGCGGGGAGCTGTTTTTT. It encodes CASSPPGGGGGELFF.

This clone was found a few times. The chain is built from TRBV2 and TRBJ1-2, with D perhaps TRBD1 (6 bases). CDR1 and CDR2 (germline): SNHLY, FYNNEI. The CDR3 is 15 amino acids. Trimming removed 5 bases at V and 6 bases at J, with 19 bases between. The CDR3 sequence: CASSQTGTLSDGYTF. CDR3 DNA: TGTGCCAGCAGTCAAACCGGGACACTCAGCGATGGCTACACCTTC.

This clone was observed a single time. The genes are TRBV7-8 and TRBJ2-5; 8 bases are a match to TRBD2. Per germline, CDR1 SGHVS and CDR2 FQNEAQ. This CDR3 spans 17 amino acids. J was trimmed by 2 bases and V by 5 bases; bases with no gene match: 13. CDR3 region: CASSPEVAGIAQETQYF. CDR3 bases: TGTGCCAGCAGCCCTGAGGTAGCGGGGATCGCTCAAGAGACCCAGTACTTC.

A note on this clone: The same CDR3 also results from other DNA sequences found in this sample. The rearrangement uses TRBV5-1 and TRBJ2-5; tentative D call: TRBD2 (5 bases). Trimming left V 0 bases short and J 5 bases short, with 8 bases between. Germline V gene data show CDR1 as SGHRS and CDR2 as YFSETQ. The CDR3 runs to 13 residues. In nucleotides, the CDR3 is TGCGCCAGCAGCTTGGGCGGAGGCGAGACCCAGTACTTC. As protein: CASSLGGGETQYF. Full variable domain (missing parts from reference TRBV5-1 and TRBJ2-5): KAGVTQTPRYLIKTRGQQVTLSCSPISGHRSVSWYQQTPGQGLQFLFEYFSETQRNKGNFPGRFSGRQFSNSRSEMNVSTLELGDSALYLCASSLGGGETQYFGPGTRLLVL.

This chain joins TRBV2 and TRBJ2-7; no reliable D call. CDR1 SNHLY and CDR2 FYNNEI come from the germline V gene. This CDR3 region has 11 residues. V lost 1 base to trimming and J lost 9 bases, with 7 bases between them. The CDR3 region has the DNA TGTGCCAGCAGTGAAGAGAATCGGCAGTACTTC. Amino acids: CASSEENRQYF.

The gene calls are TRBV19 and TRBJ2-5, with 8 nucleotides matching TRBD2. This CDR3 is 14 amino acids long. V gave up 7 bases and J gave up 1 base; unmatched junction bases: 5. Germline loops: CDR1 LNHDA, CDR2 SQIVND (reference sequence). The CDR3: CASNERGFQETQYF. The DNA for the CDR3 is TGTGCCAGTAATGAGCGGGGGTTCCAAGAGACCCAGTACTTC. The whole variable domain, remainder taken from reference TRBV19 and TRBJ2-5, is DGGITQSPKYLFRKEGQNVTLSCEQNLNHDAMYWYRQDPGQGLRLIYYSQIVNDFQKGDIAEGYSVSREKKESFPLTVTSAQKNPTAFYLCASNERGFQETQYFGPGTRLLVL.

This chain connects TRBV4-1 to TRBJ2-7, with a possible D match to TRBD2 (6 bases). The CDR3 sequence is 14 residues long. Germline values: CDR1 MGHRA, CDR2 YSYEKL. V lost 5 bases to trimming and J lost 7 bases, with 18 bases between them. The CDR3 reads CASSVGSLAREQYF. DNA of the CDR3: TGCGCCAGCAGCGTAGGATCTCTAGCGAGGGAGCAGTACTTC.

V and J are TRBV2 and TRBJ2-7, with 8 bases fitting TRBD2. Germline values: CDR1 SNHLY, CDR2 FYNNEI. This CDR3 region has 14 residues. V shed 2 bases, J shed 1 base, and the junction held 1 base outside the gene matches. CDR3 sequence reads: CASSELAGSYEQYF. In DNA form, the CDR3 reads TGTGCCAGCAGTGAACTAGCGGGTTCCTACGAGCAGTACTTC.

V gene TRBV5-6 combines with J gene TRBJ2-5, with D possibly called TRBD1 or TRBD2 (5 bases each). Trimming shortened V by 3 bases and J by 3 bases, and 12 bases separated the two germline ends. In germline, CDR1 is SGHDT, CDR2 YYEEEE. CDR3 length: 14 amino acids. In DNA form, the CDR3 reads TGTGCCAGCAGCTGGTCGGGGCTCGAAGAGACCCAGTACTTC. This codes for CASSWSGLEETQYF.

The rearrangement uses TRBV29-1 and TRBJ1-1; the match to TRBD1 covers 7 bases. Germline V gives CDR1 SQVTM, CDR2 ANQGSEA. This CDR3 is 10 amino acids long. V gave up 6 bases and J gave up 8 bases; unmatched junction bases: 3. The CDR3 spells CSVMDREAFF. The CDR3 DNA sequence: TGCAGCGTCATGGACAGGGAAGCTTTCTTT.

The chain couples TRBV9 to TRBJ1-1, with D possibly matching TRBD1 (5 bases). The CDR3 has 13 amino acids. V lost 4 bases to trimming and J lost 6 bases, with 13 bases between them. CDR1 is SGDLS, CDR2 YYNGEE, per germline. The CDR3 DNA sequence: TGTGCCAGCAGCAGAGGGTCCAGGGCTGAAGCTTTCTTT. The encoded protein is CASSRGSRAEAFF.